These T cell receptor beta chains were read from a single sample in a study of CD8+ T cells in alopecia areata. Profiling relied on immunoSEQ multiplex PCR, and the TCRdb table lists in-frame clones only, not all of them. The table records some 170,000 clones, about 67% of them present only once. The sample consisted of CD8+ T cells sorted from blood, taken at week 0. Receptor source: a human donor with alopecia areata. CDR3s include the opening cysteine and the closing phenylalanine or tryptophan.

V gene	J gene	CDR3 protein
TRBV7-9	TRBJ1-2	CASSPLGGYTF
TRBV4-2	TRBJ1-2	CASSPLGANYGYTF
TRBV27	TRBJ2-1	CASSIIGTSHEQFF
TRBV13	TRBJ2-7	CASSFGQGGTYEQYF
TRBV7-9	TRBJ2-5	CASRGGETQYF
TRBV9	TRBJ1-2	CASSVRVHYGYTF
TRBV7-9	TRBJ1-1	CASSPPRTGGTEAFF
TRBV29-1	TRBJ2-1	CSVEEASGKAIDNEQFF
TRBV14	TRBJ1-5	CASSLSGNQPQHF
TRBV6-1	TRBJ1-1	CASLLGNTEAFF
TRBV5-6	TRBJ2-1	CASSLEVHEQFF
TRBV5-1	TRBJ2-1	CASSLAVPLSHNEQFF
TRBV6-5	TRBJ2-1	CASSYRDEQFF
TRBV5-4	TRBJ1-2	CASRDGYTF
TRBV29-1	TRBJ1-1	CSVPKGIMNTEAFF
TRBV9	TRBJ2-2	CASSVGGGTNTGELFF
TRBV9	TRBJ1-1	CASSPRTESQAFF
TRBV6-5	TRBJ1-1	CASTGGNTEAFF
TRBV30	TRBJ1-2	CAWSVPDSAPTF
TRBV4-1	TRBJ2-5	CASSRTAGKETQYF
TRBV15	TRBJ1-6	CATSTTQGSDSPLHF
TRBV4-2	TRBJ2-1	CASSQDPRTSLEDEQFF
TRBV10-3	TRBJ2-7	CAIRRSGEQYF
TRBV9	TRBJ1-2	CASSPRNRLEGYTF
TRBV13	TRBJ2-3	CASSFSGRGTDTQYF
TRBV5-6	TRBJ2-5	CASSPGQGGETQYF
TRBV9	TRBJ2-6	CASSARRGANVLTF
TRBV29-1	TRBJ2-3	CSVGFPAGPDTQYF
TRBV29-1	TRBJ1-2	CSAPGQGIDGYTF
TRBV2	TRBJ2-7	CASIGTSGYEQYF
TRBV30	TRBJ2-7	CAWCGTAWGEQYF
TRBV25-1	TRBJ1-6	CASSAGMGNSPLHF
TRBV19	TRBJ2-7	CASSIAHGEYEQYF
TRBV27	TRBJ2-3	CASRSGIPSTDTQYF
TRBV29-1	TRBJ1-4	CSVDGGTNEKLFF
TRBV2	TRBJ1-5	CASSEGRDQPQHF
TRBV29-1	TRBJ2-1	CSVEGLAGALDYNEQFF
TRBV5-1	TRBJ2-1	CASSGGGDEQFF
TRBV10-3	TRBJ1-1	CAISDETPNTEAFF
TRBV29-1	TRBJ1-1	CSGGQGYTEAFF
TRBV5-6	TRBJ1-4	CASSTGHGDTEKLFF
TRBV7-9	TRBJ2-3	CASLGDTQYF
TRBV20-1	TRBJ2-1	CSATNLLEQFF
TRBV19	TRBJ2-2	CASIRTGVSTGELLF
TRBV29-1	TRBJ2-7	CSAQQGSEQYF
TRBV15	TRBJ2-2	CATSSSTRELFF
TRBV29-1	TRBJ1-1	CSVKTGETEAFF
TRBV29-1	TRBJ2-2	CSVPGFGGTGELFF
TRBV19	TRBJ1-5	CASHRAGNEWGQPQHF
TRBV27	TRBJ2-6	CASRTGANSGANVLTF
TRBV7-9	TRBJ2-7	CASSPLSGRGGLSPLEQYF
TRBV19	TRBJ1-1	CASSGYTEAFF
TRBV30	TRBJ1-2	CAWSEGQGDGYTF